The entry below describes one T cell receptor beta chain. This clonotype was counted a few times. Its antigen is currently not known. No base qualities exist here, and no much larger clone lies one base off it. The CDR3 spans 15 residues, from the cysteine through the phenylalanine. CDR3 DNA only is kept here, 45 bases in frame from base 1. V and J are truncated by 6 bases and 0 bases respectively, leaving an intervening sequence of 12 bases. The record originates from a study of post-analysis software for immune sequencing data (dated by TCRdb to between 2014 and 2016). Concerning the study at large: Disease courses on record covered relapsing-remitting, secondary progressive and progressive-relapsing multiple sclerosis, though some patients had no subtype annotation. The multiple sclerosis patient repertoires were compared with 10 to 12 previously published healthy control repertoires from donors aged about 6 to 26 years. A subset of samples was prepared in parallel using single-end sample barcoding, then pooled and co-amplified after Illumina adapter ligation.

What the work shows at the level of the full study, not this receptor alone: Strong co-clustering of samples prepared in the same batch was shown by direct clustering with F measure, prompting a batch-effect correction. Four to six TRBV segments, including TRBV5-6, TRBV5-1 and TRBV20-1, were significantly more frequent in patients than controls. Compared with controls, multiple sclerosis patients had significantly lower normalized Chao1 diversity, a finding suggesting substantial peripheral T-cell clonal expansion. The control group was slightly older than the multiple sclerosis patient group.

To demonstrate the VDJtools post-analysis software, TCR beta repertoires were profiled from the peripheral blood of roughly 12 young patients with multiple sclerosis. The multiple sclerosis patients were children and adolescents ranging in age from roughly 6 to 16 years. Libraries came from PCR. Reads for this sample came from an Illumina HiSeq 2500. To reduce PCR and sequencing biases, unique molecular identifiers were incorporated into the TCR beta cDNA libraries. Approximately 500,000 cDNA molecules were obtained per 1 to 10 million input T cells, so each molecule approximated one T cell. The patient libraries were prepared and sequenced using the same protocol as the earlier healthy control dataset. Within a given batch, samples were prepared together, multiplexed and sequenced on the same HiSeq lane. Concerning the study's data processing: Raw barcoded reads were processed with MIGEC, discarding single-read molecular identifier groups before consensus assembly and CDR3 extraction. Clonotype tables were post-analysed with VDJtools, normalizing diversity by down-sampling all datasets to the smallest sample size. In repertoire overlap clustering, CDR3 amino acid sequences, but not nucleotide sequences, were matched to correct batch-related cross-sample contamination. TCRdb reworked the public reads: Q25 trimming with fastp, MiXCR clone assembly, productive beta chains retained. Each record represents a unique CDR3 protein, reported with the most common genes and DNA among its rows. It is TCRdb's table, rather than the study itself, that gives the V and J calls and clone size. The sample table shows 450,000 to 650,000 distinct CDR3 sequences, and roughly 46% are seen once. Of the sample, roughly 1.8% falls within the top ten clones.

Sequences were obtained from blood. This receptor chain uses TRBV12-3 or TRBV12-4 and TRBJ2-4; TRBD1 is possibly the D segment (6 matching bases). The clonotype originates from a girl aged 10-17 years with multiple sclerosis. The DNA sequence is TGTGCCAGCAGACCCAGGGGCCTAGCCAAAAACATTCAGTACTTC. The resulting protein is CASRPRGLAKNIQYF.